The 25 T cell receptor beta chains reported below all come from one sample, sequenced in a study of T cell repertoires in cytomegalovirus infection. TCRdb called the reads again in MiXCR, with one record for every CDR3 protein. The sample carries about 360,000 distinct CDR3 sequences, 18% recorded once. The sample was PBMCs. The receptors come from a human donor in good health (CMV status not recorded). Some clones in this sample may be carry-over from other donors' samples.

This clonotype was detected a few times. The chain employs TRBV5-1 and TRBJ1-6; the D is unclear. Germline CDR1 and CDR2: SGHRS and YFSETQ. Trimming removed 4 bases at V and 8 bases at J, with 13 bases between. This CDR3 has 14 residues. The CDR3 nucleotides are TGCGCCAGCAGCGTCGAAGGGTTAGATTCACCCCTCCACTTT. Residues: CASSVEGLDSPLHF.

This clonotype was seen at least ten times. V is TRBV2 and J is TRBJ2-1; 14 bases match TRBD2. Germline assignment: CDR1 SNHLY and CDR2 FYNNEI. The CDR3 length is 15 residues. V lost 2 bases, J lost 9 bases, and 3 bases stayed unmatched. The CDR3 here is CASSESGLAGAEQFF. CDR3 DNA: TGTGCCAGCAGTGAATCGGGACTAGCGGGGGCTGAGCAGTTCTTC.

This clonotype came up many times. This sequence joins TRBV7-2 and TRBJ2-1; TRBD2 matches 16 bases. The ends lost 1 base at V and 7 bases at J; junction bases unmatched: 19. The length of the CDR3 is 22 residues. The germline V gene encodes CDR1 SGHTA and CDR2 FQGNSA. CDR3: CASSLVGPRSGLAGGPRNEQFF. The CDR3, as DNA: TGTGCCAGCAGCTTAGTGGGACCGCGTTCGGGACTAGCGGGAGGGCCACGGAATGAGCAGTTCTTC.

This clonotype was seen repeatedly, ten times or more. This chain joins TRBV2 and TRBJ1-1, with a weak D call TRBD1 (6 bases). V lost 6 bases and J 2 bases, leaving 10 bases between the germline ends. The CDR3 contains 13 residues. Germline V gives CDR1 SNHLY, CDR2 FYNNEI. CDR3 sequence reads: CASREDRNTEAFF. The CDR3 nucleotides read TGTGCCAGCAGAGAGGACAGAAACACTGAAGCTTTCTTT.

This clonotype was observed at least ten times. The V call is TRBV27, the J call TRBJ1-2; tentatively, D is TRBD1 (5 bases). Germline V gene sequence: CDR1 MNHEY, CDR2 SMNVEV (reference sequence). V lost 6 bases to trimming and J lost 3 bases, with 17 bases between them. The CDR3 totals 15 residues. The CDR3 spells CASRKSLTGHYGYTF. In nucleotides, the CDR3 is TGTGCCAGCAGGAAGTCTTTAACAGGACACTATGGCTACACCTTC.

V and J are TRBV12-3 or TRBV12-4 and TRBJ2-1; 8 nucleotides match TRBD2. The CDR3 covers 15 residues. Trimming removed 5 bases from V and 8 bases from J; junction bases left unmatched: 11. The CDR3 coding sequence is TGTGCCAGCAGTCCCAGCGGGAGCTTCACCGATGAGCAGTTCTTC. It specifies CASSPSGSFTDEQFF.

In its sample, this clonotype was seen a few times. The genes are TRBV6-2 or TRBV6-3 and TRBJ2-1; perhaps D is TRBD1 or TRBD2 (5 bases each). The germline V gene has CDR1 MNHEY and CDR2 SVGEGT. Between the trimmed V and J ends, which lost 6 bases and 2 bases, there was a span of 11 bases. CDR3 length: 14 residues. DNA for the CDR3: TGTGCCAGCAGCGGGGACGGGGCCTACAATGAGCAGTTCTTC. This codes for CASSGDGAYNEQFF.

This clonotype has ten or more counts. The rearrangement joins TRBV7-2 to TRBJ2-7; a weak D match, TRBD1 (6 bases). CDR3 length: 15 amino acids. Trimming shortened V by 1 base and J by 0 bases, and 10 bases separated the two germline ends. Looked up from germline, CDR1 is SGHTA and CDR2 is FQGNSA. The CDR3: CASSLDRDASYEQYF. CDR3 DNA: TGTGCCAGCAGCTTAGACAGGGACGCCTCCTACGAGCAGTACTTC.

The chain has TRBV4-1 and TRBJ2-7; the match to TRBD2 covers 9 bases. V trimming: 2 bases; J trimming: 2 bases; junction bases outside the gene matches: 16. Germline-derived CDR1 and CDR2 are MGHRA and YSYEKL. This CDR3 is built from 19 residues. This CDR3 reads CASSQSTGVSGSITYEQYF. The CDR3 coding sequence is TGCGCCAGCAGCCAAAGTACTGGGGTTAGCGGGAGCATCACCTACGAGCAGTACTTC.

This clonotype turned up a few times. The rearrangement links TRBV7-2 to TRBJ1-6; TRBD1 aligns across 7 bases. V was pared by 1 base and J by 8 bases, with 5 bases of the junction left unmatched. The CDR3 sequence is 15 residues long. Germline V gene lookup returns CDR1 SGHTA and CDR2 FQGNSA. The CDR3 is CASSLVGQLDSPLHF. CDR3 bases: TGTGCCAGCAGCTTAGTGGGACAGTTGGATTCACCCCTCCACTTT.

The chain couples TRBV7-9 to TRBJ2-1; D is perhaps TRBD1 or TRBD2 (5 bases each). Trimming removed 5 bases from V and 8 bases from J, with 22 bases in between. The CDR3 covers 16 residues. The germline CDR1 and CDR2 sequences are SEHNR and FQNEAQ (reference sequence). CDR3 coding DNA: TGTGCCAGCAGCCCCTTTGGGTCCCAGGGACGGGATGAGCAGTTCTTC. It yields the protein CASSPFGSQGRDEQFF.

V usage is TRBV4-3 and J usage is TRBJ2-1; D is uncertain. CDR1 and CDR2 from the germline V gene are LGHNA and YSLEER. V was pared by 0 bases and J by 1 base, with 7 bases between. This CDR3 contains 15 residues. CDR3 DNA sequence: TGCGCCAGCAGCCAAGATGAACTGTCCTACAATGAGCAGTTCTTC. It encodes CASSQDELSYNEQFF.

In its sample, this clonotype was seen many times. V is TRBV6-2 or TRBV6-3 and J is TRBJ2-7, with a weak D call TRBD1 (5 bases). Trimming took 2 bases from V and 4 from J, leaving 6 bases between them. In germline, CDR1 is MNHEY, CDR2 SVGEGT. The CDR3 extends over 12 amino acids. CDR3 region: CASSYRGYEQYF. The DNA of the CDR3 is TGTGCCAGCAGTTACAGGGGTTACGAGCAGTACTTC.

This clonotype was recorded at least ten times. The chain recombines TRBV7-2 with TRBJ2-1; no clear D gene. Germline CDR1 and CDR2: SGHTA and FQGNSA. This CDR3 contains 14 residues. Deletions cut 2 bases from V and 0 bases from J, with 5 bases between. The CDR3 sequence is CASSLYGSYNEQFF. DNA of the CDR3: TGTGCCAGCAGCTTATATGGCTCCTACAATGAGCAGTTCTTC.

The chain couples TRBV28 to TRBJ2-5, with 9 nucleotides matching TRBD1. CDR3 length: 15 residues. V shed 5 bases, J shed 6 bases, and the junction held 10 bases outside the gene matches. Germline V gene data show CDR1 as MDHEN and CDR2 as SYDVKM. The CDR3 sequence: CASSTLTGGGKTQYF. The CDR3 nucleotides read TGTGCCAGCAGTACGCTCACAGGGGGCGGGAAGACCCAGTACTTC.

At least ten counts were recorded for this clonotype. The rearrangement links TRBV7-2 to TRBJ1-6, with a tentative D call TRBD1 (5 bases). Between the trimmed V and J ends, which lost 3 bases and 8 bases, there was a span of 14 bases. Germline CDR1 SGHTA, CDR2 FQGNSA. CDR3 length: 15 amino acids. CDR3 sequence (DNA): TGTGCCAGCAGCTTTTACGGGGCTACCTATTCACCCCTCCACTTT. Protein sequence: CASSFYGATYSPLHF.

The chain is built from TRBV10-3 and TRBJ1-6; 8 bases match TRBD1. Trimming took 7 bases from V and 6 from J; bases not matched to a gene: 8. CDR1 and CDR2 (germline): ENHRY, SYGVKD. CDR3 length equals 15 residues. CDR3 region: CAITGGRDGNSPLHF. The CDR3 region has the DNA TGTGCCATCACAGGGGGCCGGGACGGTAATTCACCCCTCCACTTT.

This clonotype was counted a few times. V gene TRBV7-6 combines with J gene TRBJ2-1, with D perhaps matching TRBD2 (6 bases). The CDR3 covers 18 residues. CDR1 and CDR2 (germline): SGHVS, FNYEAQ. The V end was cut by 5 bases, the J end by 3 bases, with 23 bases between. This CDR3 reads CASSQTPTGGSVYNEQFF. In DNA form, the CDR3 reads TGTGCCAGCAGCCAAACGCCGACCGGGGGATCAGTCTACAATGAGCAGTTCTTC.

This clonotype was recorded at least ten times. CDR3 region: CASSRQAGGATQYF. The CDR3 region has the DNA TGTGCCAGCAGTAGGCAAGCGGGAGGGGCTACGCAGTATTTT. The chain couples TRBV6-2 or TRBV6-3 to TRBJ2-3; 10 bases line up with TRBD2. The junction had 7 bases not matched to a gene; V was cut back by 5 bases and J by 8 bases. The CDR3 sequence is 14 residues long. Germline CDR1 is MNHEY and CDR2 is SVGEGT.

This clonotype was seen at least ten times. The chain has TRBV7-2 and TRBJ2-7; D is possibly TRBD1 or TRBD2 (6 bases each). The ends were cut back, 5 bases at V and 0 bases at J, with 17 bases in the middle. Germline CDR1 SGHTA, CDR2 FQGNSA. There are 16 residues in the CDR3. In DNA, the CDR3 is TGTGCCAGCAGCCCCCGCCCGAGGGGGGACTCCTACGAGCAGTACTTC. Translating gives CASSPRPRGDSYEQYF.

The V call is TRBV29-1, the J call TRBJ1-5; D is possibly TRBD1 (5 bases). The CDR3 has 15 residues. Per germline, CDR1 SQVTM and CDR2 ANQGSEA. Trimming cost V 6 bases and J 1 base, with 16 bases left between them. The CDR3, as DNA: TGCAGCGTCGGCGGGGGGGATGGAAGCAATCAGCCCCAGCATTTT. It encodes CSVGGGDGSNQPQHF.

A word on this clonotype: A clone one base away is much larger, so this may be a read error. The J gene is TRBJ2-3, the V gene TRBV11-2; D is uncertain. Germline V CDR1 and CDR2: SGHAT, FQNNGV. The CDR3 is 13 residues long. Written as DNA, the CDR3 is TGTGCCGGCAGCCCTATTCGCCGAGATACGCAGTATTTT. Its protein is CAGSPIRRDTQYF.

This clonotype was recorded at least ten times. V gene TRBV2 combines with J gene TRBJ1-5; tentative D call: TRBD1 (6 bases). Trimming removed 4 bases from V and 2 bases from J, with 6 bases in between. CDR1 is SNHLY and CDR2 is FYNNEI in the germline V gene. This CDR3 spans 13 amino acids. CDR3 sequence: CASSGTGNQPQHF. CDR3 DNA: TGTGCCAGCAGTGGGACAGGCAATCAGCCCCAGCATTTT.

CDR3 coding DNA: TGTGCCATCAGTGTATCCGGGACAGGGGGTACAGATACGCAGTATTTT. The encoded protein is CAISVSGTGGTDTQYF. The chain combines TRBV10-3 with TRBJ2-3, with 11 bases lining up with TRBD1. The CDR3 spans 16 residues. With 4 bases clipped from V and 3 bases from J, the junction kept 6 bases outside the gene matches. Looked up from germline, CDR1 is ENHRY and CDR2 is SYGVKD.

This clonotype was observed at least ten times. V and J are TRBV7-6 and TRBJ1-2, with no clear D. Germline CDR1 and CDR2: SGHVS and FNYEAQ. Trimming removed 4 bases from V and 0 bases from J, with 6 bases in between. This CDR3 spans 13 amino acids. The CDR3 DNA is TGTGCCAGCAGCTATGGGACTAACTATGGCTACACCTTC. Encoded protein: CASSYGTNYGYTF.